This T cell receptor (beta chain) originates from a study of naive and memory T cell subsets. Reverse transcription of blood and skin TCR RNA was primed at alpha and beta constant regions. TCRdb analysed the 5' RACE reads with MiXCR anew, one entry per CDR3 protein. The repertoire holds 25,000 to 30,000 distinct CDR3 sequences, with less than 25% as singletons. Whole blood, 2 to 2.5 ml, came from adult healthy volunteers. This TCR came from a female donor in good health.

In nucleotides, the CDR3 is TGTGCCAGCAGCGTAAGTCAGGGGGCAAGAAATTCACCCCTCCACTTT. Amino acid sequence: CASSVSQGARNSPLHF. The rearrangement joins TRBV9 to TRBJ1-6, with 8 bases aligning to TRBD1. The CDR3 contains 16 residues. CDR1 is SGDLS and CDR2 is YYNGEE in the germline V gene. V shed 1 base, J shed 7 bases, and the junction held 7 bases outside the gene matches.